The rows below give T cell receptor beta chains drawn from one sample of a study of beta chain features in type 1 diabetes. The protocol was immunoSEQ multiplex PCR, while the TCRdb copy is restricted to in-frame clones and leaves out a portion. The sample consists of 600,000 to 650,000 clones, around 15% of them appearing once. The sample comprised naive CD4+ T cells from blood. The receptor set was obtained from a man younger than 30 in good health. Both conserved end residues are part of each CDR3.

>TRBJ1-4|TRBV30
CAWSVQLRNYNEKLFF
>TRBJ1-2|TRBV25-1
CASSETDLYGYTF
>TRBJ2-1|TRBV6-5
CATRYNEQFF
>TRBJ1-1|TRBV7-9
CATRGRLNTEAFF
>TRBJ1-4|TRBV6-5
CASSSRPVGANEKLFF
>TRBJ1-2|TRBV4-3
CASSQDRDSYYGYTF
>TRBJ2-1|TRBV6-6
CASSHMQGDRGNEQFF
>TRBJ2-7|TRBV11-3
CASSPWGRNSYEQYF
>TRBJ2-1|TRBV9
CASSVPRGVRDSYNEQFF
>TRBJ1-2|TRBV7-2
CASSLASTTNYGYTF
>TRBJ2-3|TRBV6-5
CASSYSSGPSTDTQYF
>TRBJ2-1|TRBV7-3
CASSPPGGHYNEQFF
>TRBJ2-1|TRBV4-3
CASSQATLGLAGAPPSYNEQFF
>TRBJ2-2|TRBV5-4
CASSSELTGELFF
>TRBJ1-5|TRBV7-8
CASSLATGVPQHF
>TRBJ1-3|TRBV6-6
CAGWPGPNSGNTIYF
>TRBJ1-2|TRBV6-5
CASSYSNRGNGYTF
>TRBJ1-1|TRBV20-1
CSASGGAGAFF
>TRBJ1-2|TRBV29-1
CSVRRGAWDSSNYGYTF
>TRBJ1-2|TRBV29-1
CSVEGTGSYGYTF
>TRBJ2-4|TRBV28
CASSLSGNSLVGNIQYF
>TRBJ2-3|TRBV21-1
CASSRLDTDTQYF
>TRBJ2-5|TRBV7-9
CARGAHQYF
>TRBJ1-5|TRBV10-3
CAIRTDRDQPQHF
>TRBJ2-6|TRBV5-1
CASSIAGHRGSGANVLTF
>TRBJ2-1|TRBV5-1
CASSWKKRGYNEQFF
>TRBJ2-6|TRBV19
CASSIVPTGPSGANVLTF
>TRBJ1-5|TRBV28
CASSPPVVQPQHF
>-|TRBV9
CASAPYGGVGYEQYF
>TRBJ2-2|TRBV4-1
CASSQVIPRELFF
>TRBJ2-3|TRBV21-1
CASSKAQRLAASTDTQYF
>TRBJ1-1|TRBV7-9
CASSLDRGNTEAFF
>TRBJ1-2|TRBV7-9
CATTRGGIGAGYGYTF
>TRBJ2-4|TRBV6-6
CASSAPPGTIQYF
>TRBJ2-3|TRBV2
CAGLGFRPQYF
>TRBJ1-2|TRBV4-3
CASSRTGGLNYGYTF
>TRBJ1-5|TRBV30
CAWSRRSPDQPQHF
>TRBJ1-4|TRBV15
CATAWFGQSEKLFF
>TRBJ2-3|TRBV7-2
CASSLPTDTQYF
>TRBJ1-2|TRBV5-6
CASSLGQDGYTF
>TRBJ2-5|TRBV10-3
CAISESEQGPQYF
>TRBJ1-5|TRBV19
CASSIDRGLQPQHF
>TRBJ2-7|TRBV10-3
CAISDGTAGGFEQYF
>TRBJ1-1|TRBV6-5
CASSYRGLNTEAFF
>TRBJ2-6|TRBV15
CATSRATPGANVLTF